The 10 T cell receptor beta chains given below trace back to one sample, sequenced in a study of CD8 T cells in Susac syndrome. Reverse transcription of about 0.5 to 1 ug RNA used random hexamers. TCRdb independently ran MiXCR on the immunoSEQ multiplex PCR reads; one entry per CDR3 protein. The table has approximately 70,000 distinct CDR3 sequences, nearly 96% seen once. Sequencing was done on a sample of CD4+ T cells from PBMCs. The receptors were sampled from a human donor with multiple sclerosis.

The gene calls are TRBV29-1 and TRBJ2-3; no firm D call. V lost 6 bases and J lost 0, with 7 bases in between. Germline assignment: CDR1 SQVTM and CDR2 ANQGSEA. CDR3 length: 12 amino acids. CDR3 residues: CSVKTSTDTQYF. The DNA for the CDR3 is TGCAGCGTGAAGACTAGCACAGATACGCAGTATTTT.

The V gene is TRBV12-3 or TRBV12-4, the J gene TRBJ2-7, with 15 bases fitting TRBD2. V shed 5 bases and J 2 bases; nucleotides not matched to a gene: 13. The CDR3 runs to 19 residues. The CDR3, as DNA: TGTGCCAGCAGTGGTAATCCGGGGACTAGCGGGGGGCCCACCTACGAGCAGTACTTC. As protein: CASSGNPGTSGGPTYEQYF.

The chain links TRBV11-2 to TRBJ2-5, with D perhaps assigned TRBD1 or TRBD2 (5 bases each). The CDR3 has 16 amino acids. With 1 base removed from V and 5 bases from J, the gap between germline ends came to 17 bases. Germline CDR1 reads SGHAT; CDR2 reads FQNNGV. The CDR3 loop reads CASSLGIRERRETQYF. CDR3 nucleotides: TGTGCCAGCAGCTTAGGTATCAGGGAGAGAAGGGAGACCCAGTACTTC.

J is TRBJ1-2 and V is TRBV30; a possible D gene is TRBD1 (6 bases). CDR3 size: 13 residues. Germline V gene lookup returns CDR1 GTSNPN and CDR2 SVGIG (reference sequence). V lost 3 bases and J lost 4, with 12 bases in between. The CDR3 protein is CAWRTGISYGYTF. The CDR3 nucleotides are TGTGCCTGGAGAACAGGGATATCCTATGGCTACACCTTC.

The V gene is TRBV9, the J gene TRBJ1-1, with no clear D. The V gene lost 4 bases and the J gene lost 4 bases, with 11 bases spanning the gap. CDR1 SGDLS and CDR2 YYNGEE come from the germline V gene. CDR3 size: 13 residues. CDR3 in amino acids: CASSLLEGTEAFF. The CDR3 DNA is TGTGCCAGCAGCCTTTTGGAGGGCACTGAAGCTTTCTTT.

V is TRBV5-1 and J is TRBJ2-1, with a tentative D call TRBD1 (6 bases). Germline-derived CDR1 and CDR2 are SGHRS and YFSETQ. This CDR3 region has 17 residues. V lost 2 bases, J lost 0 bases, and 15 bases lay in between. The CDR3 DNA reads as TGCGCCAGCAGCTTCTCCCTCGGGGACAACTCCTACAATGAGCAGTTCTTC. Translation gives CASSFSLGDNSYNEQFF. The full variable domain, its missing parts supplied by reference TRBV5-1 and TRBJ2-1, is KAGVTQTPRYLIKTRGQQVTLSCSPISGHRSVSWYQQTPGQGLQFLFEYFSETQRNKGNFPGRFSGRQFSNSRSEMNVSTLELGDSALYLCASSFSLGDNSYNEQFFGPGTRLTVL.

This chain uses TRBV7-2 with TRBJ2-7, with TRBD2 as a possible D gene (5 bases). The CDR3 has 12 residues. Trimming removed 1 base at V and 11 bases at J, with 12 bases between. Germline V gives CDR1 SGHTA, CDR2 FQGNSA. CDR3 sequence: CASSLVGSQKYF. The CDR3 DNA is TGTGCCAGCAGCTTAGTAGGGAGCCAGAAGTACTTC.

This chain connects TRBV2 to TRBJ2-2, with TRBD2 matching over 8 bases. With 2 bases clipped from V and 2 bases from J, the junction kept 4 bases outside the gene matches. From germline, CDR1 is SNHLY and CDR2 FYNNEI. The CDR3 consists of 16 residues. The CDR3 region is CASSELGGANTGELFF. The DNA for the CDR3 is TGTGCCAGCAGTGAACTCGGGGGGGCCAACACCGGGGAGCTGTTTTTT.

This chain joins TRBV20-1 and TRBJ2-5; 13 bases line up with TRBD2. V was pared by 6 bases and J by 9 bases, with 4 bases of the junction left unmatched. The CDR3 consists of 12 residues. Looked up from germline, CDR1 is DFQATT and CDR2 is SNEGSKA (reference sequence). In DNA form, the CDR3 reads TGCAGTGCGCGGACTAGCGGGGGATCCCAGTACTTC. Its translation is CSARTSGGSQYF.

J is TRBJ2-5 and V is TRBV4-1; 8 bases fit TRBD2. Germline V gene data show CDR1 as MGHRA and CDR2 as YSYEKL. The CDR3 extends over 17 amino acids. The V gene end was trimmed by 2 bases and the J gene end by 2 bases; junction bases not matched to a gene: 10. The chain's CDR3 is CASSQSPRGGRQETQYF. CDR3 coding DNA: TGCGCCAGCAGCCAAAGTCCCCGCGGGGGGCGTCAAGAGACCCAGTACTTC.